The rows below give T cell receptor beta chains drawn from one sample of a study of blood T cell repertoires in COVID-19. Data came from immunoSEQ multiplex PCR; TCRdb stores just in-frame clones and leaves some out. The table shows approximately 450,000 clones, with roughly 89% occurring only once. Sequencing input: peripheral blood. The receptors stem from a woman younger than 45 with acute or convalescent COVID-19. Both conserved end residues are trimmed from each CDR3. D genes are given only for firm matches. Where a row states a size, it is once, few, many or the class of an expanded clone; other rows omit it.

v_call d_call clone_size cdr3_aa
TRBV28 TRBD2 - ASSQLAGEETQY
TRBV5-6 - - ASSLGYQETQY
TRBV5-1 - - ASSETLGAAVGGYT
TRBV3-1/TRBV3-2 TRBD2 - ASSSTSGGFYEQF
TRBV24-1 - - ATSQGFDTGELF
TRBV30 TRBD2 - AWSGLAGGQGEQF
TRBV30 - - AWKGRVYDSPLH
TRBV30 TRBD1 - AWSVGDREGDTQY
TRBV28 TRBD1 - ASSSRVGTGLGYT
TRBV19 - - ASSIVPGSSTDTQY
TRBV9 TRBD2 once ASSVGVAGTYNEQF
TRBV10-2 TRBD2 - ASSEGAGGAPEQF
TRBV7-9 TRBD1 - ASSPRQGAYEQY
TRBV11-1 TRBD2 once ASSLSWGGDEQF
TRBV4-1 TRBD2 - ASSPFWAGGILSGELF
TRBV10-3 TRBD2 - AISDDSGGAGELF
TRBV4-2 - few ASTPSLDSSYGYT
TRBV30 - - AWSGEWLDTQY
TRBV7-3 - - ASSPLASPQETQY
TRBV12-5 - - ASGPDPSGGPGKPQH
TRBV5-4 - - ASSPSGTDEQY
TRBV6-5 - - ASSYRGGGTDTQY
TRBV2 TRBD1 - ASMRTGDTGELF
TRBV2 TRBD1 - ASRGGHYGYT
TRBV24-1 - - ATSVRDQPQH
TRBV4-1 - - ASSRIGTVPFEKLF
TRBV4-1 TRBD2 - ASRRTGTSGGAGWETQY
TRBV6-2/TRBV6-3 TRBD2 - ASSYPLAGVNTGELF
TRBV11-2 TRBD1 few ASSPQGAGEQF
TRBV6-5 - - ASSTGQPYTEAF
TRBV5-4 - - ASSPWGSGTDTQY
TRBV7-9 - - ASSFTQETQY
TRBV6-6 TRBD2 - ASSNGLAGTDTQY
TRBV9 TRBD2 - ASSPRASGTNTGELF
TRBV12-3/TRBV12-4 - - ASSYNRDSPLH
TRBV3-1/TRBV3-2 TRBD1 - ASSKTDRGMGYT
TRBV6-5 - - ASSYMAQDYEQY
TRBV4-2 TRBD2 - ASSQAGAGGPTDTQY
TRBV4-1 - - ASSQTGTLQETQY
TRBV5-1 - - ASSLWGGEAF
TRBV19 TRBD1 - ASSIQFLQGALDATEAF